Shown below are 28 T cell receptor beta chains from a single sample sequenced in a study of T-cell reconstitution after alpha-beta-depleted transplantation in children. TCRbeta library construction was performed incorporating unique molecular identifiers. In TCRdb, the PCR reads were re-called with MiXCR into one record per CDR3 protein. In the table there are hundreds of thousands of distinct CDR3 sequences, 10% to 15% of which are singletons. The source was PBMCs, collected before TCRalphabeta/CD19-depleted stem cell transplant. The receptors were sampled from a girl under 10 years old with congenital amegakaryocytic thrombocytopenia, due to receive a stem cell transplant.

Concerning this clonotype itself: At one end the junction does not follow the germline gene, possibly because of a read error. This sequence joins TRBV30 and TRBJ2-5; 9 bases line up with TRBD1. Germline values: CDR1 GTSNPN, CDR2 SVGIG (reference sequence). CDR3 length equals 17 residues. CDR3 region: CAWSVRVGTGPEETQHF. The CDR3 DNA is TGTGCCTGGAGTGTACGGGTCGGGACAGGGCCCGAAGAGACCCAGCACTTC.

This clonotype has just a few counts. The CDR3 is CASSLTSPWDYGYTF. CDR3 DNA sequence: TGTGCCAGCAGTTTAACCTCCCCCTGGGACTATGGCTACACCTTC. This chain connects TRBV27 to TRBJ1-2; D not resolved. The CDR3 sequence is 15 residues long. V gave up 2 bases and J gave up 3 bases, with 13 bases separating them. Germline V gene data show CDR1 as MNHEY and CDR2 as SMNVEV (reference sequence).

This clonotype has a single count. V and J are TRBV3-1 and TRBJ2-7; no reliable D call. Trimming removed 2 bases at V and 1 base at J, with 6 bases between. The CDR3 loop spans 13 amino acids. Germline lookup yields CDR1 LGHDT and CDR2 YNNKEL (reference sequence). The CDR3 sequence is CASSQRSSYEQYF. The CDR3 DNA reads TGTGCCAGCAGCCAACGATCGTCCTACGAGCAGTACTTC.

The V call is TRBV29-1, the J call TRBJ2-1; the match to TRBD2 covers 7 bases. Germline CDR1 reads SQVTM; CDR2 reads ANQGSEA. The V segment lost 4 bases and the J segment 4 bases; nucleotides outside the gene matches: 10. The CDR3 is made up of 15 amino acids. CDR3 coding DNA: TGCAGCGTTGGCCCTAGGCCTAGCGGATACAATGAGCAGTTCTTC. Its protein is CSVGPRPSGYNEQFF.

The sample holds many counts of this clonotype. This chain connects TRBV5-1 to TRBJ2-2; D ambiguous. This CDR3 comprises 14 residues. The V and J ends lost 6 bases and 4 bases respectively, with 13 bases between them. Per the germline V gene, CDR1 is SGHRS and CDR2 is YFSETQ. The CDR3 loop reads CASTMSFSTGELFF. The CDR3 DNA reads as TGCGCCAGCACCATGAGTTTTAGCACCGGGGAGCTGTTTTTT.

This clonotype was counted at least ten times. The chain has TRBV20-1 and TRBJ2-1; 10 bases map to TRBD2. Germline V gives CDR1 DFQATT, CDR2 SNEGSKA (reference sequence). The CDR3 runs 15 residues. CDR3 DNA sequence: TGCAGCTACGAAGGCGAGCGGGAGGGCCTGAATGAGCAGTTCTTC. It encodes CSYEGEREGLNEQFF.

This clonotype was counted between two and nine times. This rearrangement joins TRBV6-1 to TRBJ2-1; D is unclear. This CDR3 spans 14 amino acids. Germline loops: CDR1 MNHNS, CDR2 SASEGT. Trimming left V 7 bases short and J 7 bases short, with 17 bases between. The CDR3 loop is CASTERSGWNEQFF. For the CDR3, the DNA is TGTGCCAGCACCGAGAGATCAGGTTGGAATGAGCAGTTCTTC.

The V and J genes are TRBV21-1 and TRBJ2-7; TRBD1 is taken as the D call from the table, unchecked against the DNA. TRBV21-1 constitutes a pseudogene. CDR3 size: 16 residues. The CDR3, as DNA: TGTGCCAGCACCCGAGTCGCGGGACAGGGCCTCTACGAGCAGTACTTC. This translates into CASTRVAGQGLYEQYF.

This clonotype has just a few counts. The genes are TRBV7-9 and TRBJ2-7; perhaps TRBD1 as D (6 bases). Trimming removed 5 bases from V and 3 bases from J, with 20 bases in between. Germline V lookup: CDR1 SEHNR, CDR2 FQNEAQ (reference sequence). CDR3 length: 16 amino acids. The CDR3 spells CASSQEDRDTFYEQYF. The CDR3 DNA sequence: TGTGCCAGCAGCCAGGAGGACCGGGACACTTTCTACGAGCAGTACTTC.

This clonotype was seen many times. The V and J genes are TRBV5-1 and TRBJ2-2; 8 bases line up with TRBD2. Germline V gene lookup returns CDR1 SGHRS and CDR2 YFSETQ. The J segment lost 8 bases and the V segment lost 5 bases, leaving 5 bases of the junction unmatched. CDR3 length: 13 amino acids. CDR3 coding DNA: TGCGCCAGCAGGTCGAGCGGGAGAGGGGAGCTGTTTTTT. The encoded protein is CASRSSGRGELFF.

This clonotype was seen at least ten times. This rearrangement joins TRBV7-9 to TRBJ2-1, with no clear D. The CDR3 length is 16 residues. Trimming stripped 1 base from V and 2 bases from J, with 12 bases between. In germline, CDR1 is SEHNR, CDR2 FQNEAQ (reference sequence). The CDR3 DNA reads TGTGCCAGCAGCTTAGAGGTTAGCTCTACCTACAATGAGCAGTTCTTC. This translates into CASSLEVSSTYNEQFF.

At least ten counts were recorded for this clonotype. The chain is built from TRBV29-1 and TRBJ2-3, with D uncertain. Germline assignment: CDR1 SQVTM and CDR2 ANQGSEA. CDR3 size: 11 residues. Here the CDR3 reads CSPARADTQYF. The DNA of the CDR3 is TGCAGTCCTGCTAGGGCAGATACGCAGTATTTT.

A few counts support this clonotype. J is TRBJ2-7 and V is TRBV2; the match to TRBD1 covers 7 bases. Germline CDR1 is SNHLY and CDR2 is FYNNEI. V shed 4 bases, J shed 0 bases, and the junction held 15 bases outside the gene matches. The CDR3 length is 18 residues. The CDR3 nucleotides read TGTGCCAGCAGTGTCCCCGCTTCATTGACAGGGCTCTCCTACGAGCAGTACTTC. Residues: CASSVPASLTGLSYEQYF.

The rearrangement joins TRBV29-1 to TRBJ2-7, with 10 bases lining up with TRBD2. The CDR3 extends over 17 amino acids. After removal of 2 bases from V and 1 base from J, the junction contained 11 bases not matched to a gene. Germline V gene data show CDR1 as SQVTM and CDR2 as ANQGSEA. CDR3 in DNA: TGCAGCGTTGAACGGCTAGCGGGAGAGGTAGTATCCTACGAGCAGTACTTC. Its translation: CSVERLAGEVVSYEQYF.

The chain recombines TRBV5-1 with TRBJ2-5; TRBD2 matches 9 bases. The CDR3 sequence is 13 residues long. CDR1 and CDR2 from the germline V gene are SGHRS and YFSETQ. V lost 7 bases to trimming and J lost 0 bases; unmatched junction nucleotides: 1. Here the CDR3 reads CASAGGYQETQYF. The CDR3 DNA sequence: TGCGCCAGCGCGGGGGGGTACCAAGAGACCCAGTACTTC.

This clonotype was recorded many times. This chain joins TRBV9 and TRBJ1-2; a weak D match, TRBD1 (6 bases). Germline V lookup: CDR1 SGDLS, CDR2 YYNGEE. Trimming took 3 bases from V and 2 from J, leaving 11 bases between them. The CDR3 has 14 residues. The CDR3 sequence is CASSGTDKNYGYTF. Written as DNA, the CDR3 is TGTGCCAGCAGCGGGACAGATAAGAACTATGGCTACACCTTC.

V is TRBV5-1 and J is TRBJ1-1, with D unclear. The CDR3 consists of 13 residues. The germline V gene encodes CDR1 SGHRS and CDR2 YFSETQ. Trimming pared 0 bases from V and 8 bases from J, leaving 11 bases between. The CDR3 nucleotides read TGCGCCAGCAGCTTGGAGTCGGGGATGGAAGCTTTCTTT. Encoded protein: CASSLESGMEAFF.

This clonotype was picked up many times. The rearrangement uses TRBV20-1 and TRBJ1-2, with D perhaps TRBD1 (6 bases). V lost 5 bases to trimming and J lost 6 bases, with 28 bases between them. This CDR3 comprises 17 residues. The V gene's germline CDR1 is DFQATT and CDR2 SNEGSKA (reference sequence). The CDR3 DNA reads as TGCAGTGCTGTAATATTCGGACAGTCGACCTCGGGTGATGGCTACACCTTC. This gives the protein CSAVIFGQSTSGDGYTF.

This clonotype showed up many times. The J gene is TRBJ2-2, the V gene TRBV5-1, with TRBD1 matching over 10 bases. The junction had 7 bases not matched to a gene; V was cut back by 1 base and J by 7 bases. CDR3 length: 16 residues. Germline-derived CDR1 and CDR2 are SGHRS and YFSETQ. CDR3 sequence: CASSLPSTGGHGELFF. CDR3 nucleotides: TGCGCCAGCAGCTTGCCATCGACAGGGGGCCACGGGGAGCTGTTTTTT.

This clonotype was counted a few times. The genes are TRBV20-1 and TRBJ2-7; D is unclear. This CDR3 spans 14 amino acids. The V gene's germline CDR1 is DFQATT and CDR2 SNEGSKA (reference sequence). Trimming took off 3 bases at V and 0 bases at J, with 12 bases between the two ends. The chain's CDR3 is CSASLPDRSYEQYF. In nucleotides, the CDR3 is TGCAGTGCTAGTTTGCCGGATCGCTCCTACGAGCAGTACTTC.

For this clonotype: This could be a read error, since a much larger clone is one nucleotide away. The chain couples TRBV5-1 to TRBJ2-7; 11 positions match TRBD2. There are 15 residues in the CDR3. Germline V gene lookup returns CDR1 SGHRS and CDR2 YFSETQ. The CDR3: CASSSRTSGSYEQNF. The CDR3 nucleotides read TGCGCCAGCAGTTCCAGGACTAGCGGGTCCTACGAGCAGAACTTC.

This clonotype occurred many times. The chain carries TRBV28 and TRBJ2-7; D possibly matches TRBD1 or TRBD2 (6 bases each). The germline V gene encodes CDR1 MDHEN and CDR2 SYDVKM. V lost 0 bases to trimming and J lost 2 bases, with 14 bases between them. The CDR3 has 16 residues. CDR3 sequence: CASSLWGGTITYEQYF. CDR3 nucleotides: TGTGCCAGCAGTTTATGGGGGGGCACTATTACCTACGAGCAGTACTTC.

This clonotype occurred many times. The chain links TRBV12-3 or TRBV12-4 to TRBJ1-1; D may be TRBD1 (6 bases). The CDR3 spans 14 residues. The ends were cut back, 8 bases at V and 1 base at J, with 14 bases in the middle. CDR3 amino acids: CASVRGAANTEAFF. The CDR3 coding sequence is TGTGCCAGCGTGCGGGGGGCGGCGAACACTGAAGCTTTCTTT.

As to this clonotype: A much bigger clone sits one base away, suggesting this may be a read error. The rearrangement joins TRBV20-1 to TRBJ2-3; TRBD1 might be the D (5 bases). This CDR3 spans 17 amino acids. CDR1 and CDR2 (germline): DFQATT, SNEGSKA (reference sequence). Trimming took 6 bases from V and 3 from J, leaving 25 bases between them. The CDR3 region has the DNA TGCAGTGCCTCAACCTTGTTAGGGGCAGGGTGGACAGATACGCAGTATTTT. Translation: CSASTLLGAGWTDTQYF.

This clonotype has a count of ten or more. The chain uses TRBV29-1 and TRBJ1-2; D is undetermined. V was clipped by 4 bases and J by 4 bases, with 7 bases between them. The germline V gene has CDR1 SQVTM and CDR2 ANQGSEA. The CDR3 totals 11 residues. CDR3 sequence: CSVVSLYGYTF. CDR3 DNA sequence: TGCAGCGTTGTCTCCCTCTATGGCTACACCTTC.

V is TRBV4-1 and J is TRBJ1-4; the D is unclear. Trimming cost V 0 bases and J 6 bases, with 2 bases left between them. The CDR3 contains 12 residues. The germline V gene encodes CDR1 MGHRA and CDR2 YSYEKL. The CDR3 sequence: CASSQEDEKLFF. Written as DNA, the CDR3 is TGCGCCAGCAGCCAAGAAGATGAAAAACTGTTTTTT.

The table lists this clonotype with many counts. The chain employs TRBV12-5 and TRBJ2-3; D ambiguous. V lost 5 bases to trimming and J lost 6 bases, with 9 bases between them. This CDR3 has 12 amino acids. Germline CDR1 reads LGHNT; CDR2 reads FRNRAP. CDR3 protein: CASGPGGDTQYF. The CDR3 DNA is TGTGCTAGTGGTCCCGGTGGGGATACGCAGTATTTT.

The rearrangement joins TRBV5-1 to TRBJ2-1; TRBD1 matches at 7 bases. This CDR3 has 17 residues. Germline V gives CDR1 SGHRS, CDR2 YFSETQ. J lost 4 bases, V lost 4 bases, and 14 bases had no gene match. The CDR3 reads CASSHSRTGEGYNEQFF. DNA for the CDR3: TGCGCCAGCAGCCACTCCCGGACAGGAGAAGGGTACAATGAGCAGTTCTTC.